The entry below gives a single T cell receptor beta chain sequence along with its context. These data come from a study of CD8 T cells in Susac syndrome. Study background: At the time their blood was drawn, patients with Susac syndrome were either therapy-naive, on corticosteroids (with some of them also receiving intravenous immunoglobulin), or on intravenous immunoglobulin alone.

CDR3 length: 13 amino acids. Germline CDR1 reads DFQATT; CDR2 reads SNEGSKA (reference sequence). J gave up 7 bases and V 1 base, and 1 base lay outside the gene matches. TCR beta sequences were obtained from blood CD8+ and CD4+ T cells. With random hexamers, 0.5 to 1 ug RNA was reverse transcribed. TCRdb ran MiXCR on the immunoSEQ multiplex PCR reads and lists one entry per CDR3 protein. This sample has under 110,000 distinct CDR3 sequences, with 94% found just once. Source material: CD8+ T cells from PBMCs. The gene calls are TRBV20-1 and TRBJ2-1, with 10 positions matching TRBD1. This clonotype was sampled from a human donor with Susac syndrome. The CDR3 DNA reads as TGCAGTGCTAGAGGGGACAGGGGTAATGAGCAGTTCTTC. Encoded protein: CSARGDRGNEQFF.